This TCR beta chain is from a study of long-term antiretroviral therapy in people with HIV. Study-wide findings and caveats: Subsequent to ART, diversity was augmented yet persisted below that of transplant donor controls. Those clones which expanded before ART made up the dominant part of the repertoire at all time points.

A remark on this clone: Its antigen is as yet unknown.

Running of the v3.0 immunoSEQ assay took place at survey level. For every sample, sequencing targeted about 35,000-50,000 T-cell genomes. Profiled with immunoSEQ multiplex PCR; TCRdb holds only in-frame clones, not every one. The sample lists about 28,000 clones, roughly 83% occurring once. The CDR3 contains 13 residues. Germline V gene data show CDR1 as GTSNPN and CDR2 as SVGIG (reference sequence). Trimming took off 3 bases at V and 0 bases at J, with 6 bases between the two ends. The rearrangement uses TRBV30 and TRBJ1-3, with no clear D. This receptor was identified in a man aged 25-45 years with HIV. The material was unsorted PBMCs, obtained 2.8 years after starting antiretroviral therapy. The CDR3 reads CAWSRSSGNTIYF. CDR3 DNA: TGTGCCTGGAGCAGGAGCTCTGGAAACACCATATATTTT.